This T cell receptor (beta chain) comes out of a study of blood T cell repertoires in COVID-19. As for the study in general: From the United States, Italy and Spain came samples of acute and convalescent COVID-19.

This table comes from immunoSEQ multiplex PCR, and its TCRdb copy is limited to in-frame clones, with some not included. The sample carries approximately 300,000 clones, more than 85% recorded once. This CDR3 has 15 amino acids. With V trimmed by 4 bases and J by 4 bases, 8 bases remained unmatched. The germline V gene encodes CDR1 LGHDT and CDR2 YNNKEL (reference sequence). Material for sequencing was PBMCs or T cells enriched from blood (not recorded which). This receptor was identified in a woman in her thirties who had been exposed to COVID-19. This sequence joins TRBV3-1 (or the pseudogene TRBV3-2) and TRBJ2-7; 9 bases line up with TRBD1. CDR3 sequence: CASSPPTGGRYEQYF. The CDR3 DNA follows: TGTGCCAGCAGCCCGCCGACAGGGGGAAGGTACGAGCAGTACTTC.